Listed here are 10 T cell receptor beta chains from one sample, sequenced in a study of T-cell memory formation after mild COVID-19. TCRdb redid the calling of the 5' RACE reads with MiXCR, one entry per CDR3 protein. The sample consists of about 160,000 distinct CDR3 sequences, roughly 31% of them appearing once. The sequencing sample was made of PBMCs or a T cell subset sorted from them (not recorded which). The source is an adult woman who had mild COVID-19 (a few samples of this study predate the infection). Cell type and time point are not known.

The rearrangement uses TRBV7-6 and TRBJ2-5; D call uncertain. This CDR3 comprises 13 residues. CDR1 and CDR2 from the germline V gene are SGHVS and FNYEAQ. Trimming shortened V by 4 bases and J by 1 base, and 7 bases separated the two germline ends. Here the CDR3 DNA reads TGTGCCAGCAGCTCCTTACCCCAAGAGACCCAGTACTTC. It yields the protein CASSSLPQETQYF.

The chain recombines TRBV10-3 with TRBJ2-3, with 12 bases identical to TRBD2. The ends lost 3 bases at V and 5 bases at J; junction bases unmatched: 3. Germline CDR1 is ENHRY and CDR2 is SYGVKD. This CDR3 has 15 residues. The CDR3 sequence: CAISDRTSGVDTQYF. Here the CDR3 DNA reads TGTGCCATCAGTGACAGGACTAGCGGGGTAGATACGCAGTATTTT.

In its sample, this clonotype was seen a few times. Written as DNA, the CDR3 is TGTGCCAGCAGCCCAGGGACTGGGGCCAACGTCCTGACTTTC. Protein: CASSPGTGANVLTF. The V and J genes are TRBV7-2 and TRBJ2-6, with a possible D match to TRBD1 (5 bases). V lost 5 bases and J 2 bases, leaving 7 bases between the germline ends. The CDR3 has 14 amino acids. Germline CDR1 reads SGHTA; CDR2 reads FQGNSA.

The chain uses TRBV14 and TRBJ1-2, with D perhaps matching TRBD1 (5 bases). V was pared by 4 bases and J by 4 bases, with 16 bases between. CDR3 length: 15 residues. Germline CDR1 SGHDN, CDR2 FVKESK. CDR3 DNA sequence: TGTGCCAGCAGCCCCAGGAGGGGTATCGGCTATGGCTACACCTTC. Encoded protein: CASSPRRGIGYGYTF.

CDR3 nucleotide sequence: TGTGCCAGCAGCGCCCGGGACAGCACAGATACGCAGTATTTT. This sequence encodes CASSARDSTDTQYF. The chain recombines TRBV9 with TRBJ2-3, with D possibly being TRBD1 or TRBD2 (5 bases each). The CDR3 extends over 14 amino acids. The V and J ends lost 3 bases and 0 bases respectively, with 8 bases between them. In germline, CDR1 is SGDLS, CDR2 YYNGEE.

The V gene is TRBV12-3 or TRBV12-4, the J gene TRBJ1-1; TRBD1 is a possible D gene (6 bases). Trimming cost V 5 bases and J 0 bases, with 16 bases left between them. The CDR3 covers 16 residues. CDR3 region: CASSRRTGFLNTEAFF. The CDR3 DNA is TGTGCCAGCAGTCGCCGCACAGGGTTCTTGAACACTGAAGCTTTCTTT.

The rearrangement uses TRBV28 and TRBJ2-5, with no clear D. Germline V CDR1 and CDR2: MDHEN, SYDVKM. The CDR3 sequence is 13 residues long. V lost 3 bases, J lost 5 bases, and 10 bases lay in between. The CDR3, as DNA: TGTGCCAGCAGTTTGCCCCCAGTGGAGACCCAGTACTTC. Translated, it gives CASSLPPVETQYF.

The V call is TRBV18, the J call TRBJ1-5; D is ambiguous. With 3 bases removed from V and 7 bases from J, the gap between germline ends came to 10 bases. Looked up from germline, CDR1 is KGHSH and CDR2 is LQKENI. The CDR3 runs to 13 residues. The chain's CDR3 is CASSPGLDQPQHF. CDR3 DNA sequence: TGTGCCAGCTCACCGGGTCTGGACCAGCCCCAGCATTTT. Full variable domain (outside the CDR3, taken from reference TRBV18 and TRBJ1-5): NAGVMQNPRHLVRRRGQEARLRCSPMKGHSHVYWYRQLPEEGLKFMVYLQKENIIDESGMPKERFSAEFPKEGPSILRIQQVVRGDSAAYFCASSPGLDQPQHFGDGTRLSIL.

V and J are TRBV7-2 and TRBJ2-3; D is undetermined. This CDR3 region has 14 residues. Germline loops: CDR1 SGHTA, CDR2 FQGNSA. V was trimmed by 5 bases and J by 2 bases, leaving 11 bases between them. DNA for the CDR3: TGTGCCAGCAGCGACGCGTTATACACAGATACGCAGTATTTT. This encodes CASSDALYTDTQYF.

The CDR3 sequence is CASSLGNRAYEQYF. CDR3 sequence (DNA): TGTGCCAGCAGTTTAGGGAATAGGGCCTACGAGCAGTACTTC. The rearrangement joins TRBV12-3 or TRBV12-4 to TRBJ2-7, with D uncertain. Trimming removed 1 base at V and 2 bases at J, with 9 bases between. The CDR3 sequence is 14 residues long.